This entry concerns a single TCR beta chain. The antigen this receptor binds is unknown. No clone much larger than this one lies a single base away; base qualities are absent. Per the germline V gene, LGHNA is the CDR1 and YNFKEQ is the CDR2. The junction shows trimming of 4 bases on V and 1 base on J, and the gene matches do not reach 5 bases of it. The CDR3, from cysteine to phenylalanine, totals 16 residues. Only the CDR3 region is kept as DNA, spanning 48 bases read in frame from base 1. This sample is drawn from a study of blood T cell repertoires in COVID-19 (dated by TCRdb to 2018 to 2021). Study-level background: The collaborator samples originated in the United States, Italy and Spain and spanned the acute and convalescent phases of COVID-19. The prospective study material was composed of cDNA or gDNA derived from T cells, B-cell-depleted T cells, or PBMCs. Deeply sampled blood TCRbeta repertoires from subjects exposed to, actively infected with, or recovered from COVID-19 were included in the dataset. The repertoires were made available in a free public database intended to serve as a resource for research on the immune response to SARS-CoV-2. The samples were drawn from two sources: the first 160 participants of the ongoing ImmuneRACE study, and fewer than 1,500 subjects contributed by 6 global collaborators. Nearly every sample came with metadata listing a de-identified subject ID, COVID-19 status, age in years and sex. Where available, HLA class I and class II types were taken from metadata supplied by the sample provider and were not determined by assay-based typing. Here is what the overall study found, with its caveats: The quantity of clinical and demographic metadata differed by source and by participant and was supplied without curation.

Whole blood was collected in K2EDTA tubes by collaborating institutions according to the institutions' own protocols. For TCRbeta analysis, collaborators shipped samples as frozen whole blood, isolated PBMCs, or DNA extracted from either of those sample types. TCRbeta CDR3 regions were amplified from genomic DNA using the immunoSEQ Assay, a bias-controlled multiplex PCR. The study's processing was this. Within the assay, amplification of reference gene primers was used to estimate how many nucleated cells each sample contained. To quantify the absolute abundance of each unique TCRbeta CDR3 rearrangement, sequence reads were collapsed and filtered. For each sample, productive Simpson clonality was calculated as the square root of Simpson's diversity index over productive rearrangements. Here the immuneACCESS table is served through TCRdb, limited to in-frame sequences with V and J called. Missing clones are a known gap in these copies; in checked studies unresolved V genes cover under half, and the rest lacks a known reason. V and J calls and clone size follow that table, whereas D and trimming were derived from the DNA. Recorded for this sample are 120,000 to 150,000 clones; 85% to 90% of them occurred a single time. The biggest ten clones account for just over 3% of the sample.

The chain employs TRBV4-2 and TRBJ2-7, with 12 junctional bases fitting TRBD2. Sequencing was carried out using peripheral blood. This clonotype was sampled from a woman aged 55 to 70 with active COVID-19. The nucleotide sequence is TGTGCCAGCAGCCGAGCAACTAGCGGGGGGTCCTACGAGCAGTACTTC. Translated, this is CASSRATSGGSYEQYF.